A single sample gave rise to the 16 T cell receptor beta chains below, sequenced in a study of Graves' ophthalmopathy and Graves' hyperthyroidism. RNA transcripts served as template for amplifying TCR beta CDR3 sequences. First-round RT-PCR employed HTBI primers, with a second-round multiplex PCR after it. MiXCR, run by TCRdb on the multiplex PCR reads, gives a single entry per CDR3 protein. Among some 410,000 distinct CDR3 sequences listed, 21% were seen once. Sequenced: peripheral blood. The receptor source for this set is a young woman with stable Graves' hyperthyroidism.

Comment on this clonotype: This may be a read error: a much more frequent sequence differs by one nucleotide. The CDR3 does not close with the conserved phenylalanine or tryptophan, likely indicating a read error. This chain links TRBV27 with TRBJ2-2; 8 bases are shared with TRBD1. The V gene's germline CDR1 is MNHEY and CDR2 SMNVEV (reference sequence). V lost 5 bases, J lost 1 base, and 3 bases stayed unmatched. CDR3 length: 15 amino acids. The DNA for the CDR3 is TGTGCCAGCAGTCCCGGGACAGGGAACACCGGGGAGCTGTTTTTG. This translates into CASSPGTGNTGELFL.

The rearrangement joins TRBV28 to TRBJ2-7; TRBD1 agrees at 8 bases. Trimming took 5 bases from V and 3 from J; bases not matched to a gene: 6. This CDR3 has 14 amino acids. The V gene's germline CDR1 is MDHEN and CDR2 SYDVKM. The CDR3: CASSGAGGYYEQYF. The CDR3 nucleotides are TGTGCCAGCAGTGGGGCAGGGGGCTACTACGAGCAGTACTTC.

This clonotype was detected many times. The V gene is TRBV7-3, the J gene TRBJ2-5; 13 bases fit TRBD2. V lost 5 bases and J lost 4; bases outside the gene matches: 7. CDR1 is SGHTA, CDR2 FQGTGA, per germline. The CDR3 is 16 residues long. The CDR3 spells CASSPRLAGGIETQYF. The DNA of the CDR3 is TGTGCCAGCAGCCCCAGACTAGCGGGAGGAATAGAGACCCAGTACTTC.

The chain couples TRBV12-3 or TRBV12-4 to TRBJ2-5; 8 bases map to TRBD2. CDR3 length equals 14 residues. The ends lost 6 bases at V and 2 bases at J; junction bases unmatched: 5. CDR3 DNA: TGTGCCAGCAGGAGGGCGGGAGGACAAGAGACCCAGTACTTC. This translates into CASRRAGGQETQYF.

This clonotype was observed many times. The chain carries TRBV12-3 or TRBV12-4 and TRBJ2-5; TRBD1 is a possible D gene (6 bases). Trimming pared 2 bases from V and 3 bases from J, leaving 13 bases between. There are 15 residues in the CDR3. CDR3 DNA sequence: TGTGCCAGCAGTTTACGGCAGGGGTGGAAAGAGACCCAGTACTTC. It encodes CASSLRQGWKETQYF.

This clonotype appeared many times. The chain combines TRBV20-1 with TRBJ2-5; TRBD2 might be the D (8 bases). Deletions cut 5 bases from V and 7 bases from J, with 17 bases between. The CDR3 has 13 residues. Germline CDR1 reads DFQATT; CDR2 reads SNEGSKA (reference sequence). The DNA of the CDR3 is TGCAGTGCTTCCGGGGACAGCGGGGGGACCCAGTACTTC. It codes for CSASGDSGGTQYF.

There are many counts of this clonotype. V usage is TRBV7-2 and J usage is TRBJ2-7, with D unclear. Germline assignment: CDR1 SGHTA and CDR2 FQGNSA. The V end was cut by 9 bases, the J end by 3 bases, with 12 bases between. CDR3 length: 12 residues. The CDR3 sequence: CASSAADYEQYF. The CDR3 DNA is TGTGCCAGTAGTGCGGCGGACTACGAGCAGTACTTC.

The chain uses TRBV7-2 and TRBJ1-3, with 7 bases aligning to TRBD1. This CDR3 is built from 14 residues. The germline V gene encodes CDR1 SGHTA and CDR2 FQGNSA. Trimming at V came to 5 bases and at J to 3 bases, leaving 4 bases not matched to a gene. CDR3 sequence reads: CASSPRQGGNTIYF. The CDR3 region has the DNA TGTGCCAGCAGCCCCCGACAGGGTGGAAACACCATATATTTT.

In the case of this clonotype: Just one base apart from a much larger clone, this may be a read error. CDR3 protein: CASCDLSSGANVLTF. CDR3 sequence (DNA): TGTGCCAGCTGTGATTTGAGCTCTGGGGCCAACGTCCTGACTTTC. The rearrangement joins TRBV6-4 to TRBJ2-6, with no clear D. Germline loops: CDR1 MRHNA, CDR2 SNTAGT. This CDR3 is built from 15 residues.

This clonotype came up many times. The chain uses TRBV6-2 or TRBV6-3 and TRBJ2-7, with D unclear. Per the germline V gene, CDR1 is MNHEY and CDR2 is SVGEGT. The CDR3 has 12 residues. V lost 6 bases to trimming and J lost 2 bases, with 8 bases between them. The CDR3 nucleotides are TGTGCCAGCAGACGCCAGACCTACGAGCAGTACTTC. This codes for CASRRQTYEQYF.

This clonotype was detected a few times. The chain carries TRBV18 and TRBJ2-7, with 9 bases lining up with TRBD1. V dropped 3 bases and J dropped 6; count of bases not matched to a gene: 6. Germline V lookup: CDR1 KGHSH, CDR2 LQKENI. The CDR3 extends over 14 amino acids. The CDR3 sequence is CASSPSQGAGEQYF. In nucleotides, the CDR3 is TGTGCCAGCTCACCGTCACAGGGGGCTGGCGAGCAGTACTTC. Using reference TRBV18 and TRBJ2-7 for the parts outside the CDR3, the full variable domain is NAGVMQNPRHLVRRRGQEARLRCSPMKGHSHVYWYRQLPEEGLKFMVYLQKENIIDESGMPKERFSAEFPKEGPSILRIQQVVRGDSAAYFCASSPSQGAGEQYFGPGTRLTVT.

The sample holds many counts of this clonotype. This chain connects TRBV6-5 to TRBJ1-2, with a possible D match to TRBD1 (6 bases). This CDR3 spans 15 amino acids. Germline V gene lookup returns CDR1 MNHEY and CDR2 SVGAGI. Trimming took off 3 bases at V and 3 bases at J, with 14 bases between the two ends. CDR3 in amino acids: CASSYNRDRYYGYTF. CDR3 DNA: TGTGCCAGCAGTTATAACAGGGATAGGTACTATGGCTACACCTTC.

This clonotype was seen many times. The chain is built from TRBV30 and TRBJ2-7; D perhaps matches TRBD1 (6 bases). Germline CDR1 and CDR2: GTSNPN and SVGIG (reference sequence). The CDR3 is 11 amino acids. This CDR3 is CAWGRLGEQYF. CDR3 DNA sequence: TGTGCTTGGGGGCGGTTGGGGGAGCAGTACTTC.

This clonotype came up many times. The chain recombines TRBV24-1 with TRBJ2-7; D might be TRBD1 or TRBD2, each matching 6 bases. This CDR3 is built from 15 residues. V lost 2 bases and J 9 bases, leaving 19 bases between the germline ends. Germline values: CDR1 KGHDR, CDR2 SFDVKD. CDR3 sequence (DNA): TGTGCCACCAGTGATTCGATCGGGGGCTCTAATGGGCAGTACTTC. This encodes CATSDSIGGSNGQYF.

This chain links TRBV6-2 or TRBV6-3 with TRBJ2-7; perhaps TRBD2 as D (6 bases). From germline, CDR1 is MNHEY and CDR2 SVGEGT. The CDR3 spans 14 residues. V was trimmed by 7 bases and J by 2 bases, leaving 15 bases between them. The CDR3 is CASKPGGPPYEQYF. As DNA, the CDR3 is TGTGCCAGCAAACCCGGAGGGCCCCCCTACGAGCAGTACTTC.

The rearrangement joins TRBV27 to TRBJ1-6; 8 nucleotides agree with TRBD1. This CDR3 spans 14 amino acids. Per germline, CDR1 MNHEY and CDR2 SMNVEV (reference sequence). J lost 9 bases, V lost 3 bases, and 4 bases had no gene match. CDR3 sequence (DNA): TGTGCCAGCAGTTTGGTGGACAGGGTTTCACCCCTCCACTTT. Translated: CASSLVDRVSPLHF.